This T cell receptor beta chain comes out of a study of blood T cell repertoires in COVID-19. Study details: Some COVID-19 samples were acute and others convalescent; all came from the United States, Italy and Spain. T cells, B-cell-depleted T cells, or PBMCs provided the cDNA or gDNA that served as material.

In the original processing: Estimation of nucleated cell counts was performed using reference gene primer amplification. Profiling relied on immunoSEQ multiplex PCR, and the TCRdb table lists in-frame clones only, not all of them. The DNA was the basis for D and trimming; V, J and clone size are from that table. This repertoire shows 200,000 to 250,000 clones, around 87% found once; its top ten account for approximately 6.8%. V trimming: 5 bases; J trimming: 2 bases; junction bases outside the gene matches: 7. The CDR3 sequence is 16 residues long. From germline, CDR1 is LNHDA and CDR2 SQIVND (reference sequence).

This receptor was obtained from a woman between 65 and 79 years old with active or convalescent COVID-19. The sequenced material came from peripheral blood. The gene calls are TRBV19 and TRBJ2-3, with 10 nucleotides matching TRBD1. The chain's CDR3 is CASSVEGTGVTDTQYF. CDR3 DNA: TGTGCCAGTAGTGTTGAGGGGACAGGGGTCACAGATACGCAGTATTTT.